This TCR beta chain is drawn from a study of blood T cell repertoires in COVID-19. Authors' methods: Reference gene primer amplification in the assay estimated nucleated cell counts. The repertoire was sequenced with immunoSEQ multiplex PCR; TCRdb's copy has only in-frame clones and lacks some. V, J and clone size are taken as reported in that table, and D and trimming were inferred from the DNA itself. The table records approximately 90,000 clones, roughly 89% of them present only once. In this sample, this clone turned up once. Germline CDR1 and CDR2: MNHNS and SASEGT. The CDR3 runs 16 residues. The V segment lost 2 bases and the J segment 2 bases; nucleotides outside the gene matches: 8.

This clonotype was obtained from a woman in her 70s with acute or convalescent COVID-19. Specimen: peripheral blood. This chain links TRBV6-1 with TRBJ1-2; 7 bases fit TRBD1. The CDR3 protein is CASSERTGGLNYGYTF. The CDR3 DNA reads TGTGCCAGCAGTGAACGGACAGGAGGGTTGAACTATGGCTACACCTTC.